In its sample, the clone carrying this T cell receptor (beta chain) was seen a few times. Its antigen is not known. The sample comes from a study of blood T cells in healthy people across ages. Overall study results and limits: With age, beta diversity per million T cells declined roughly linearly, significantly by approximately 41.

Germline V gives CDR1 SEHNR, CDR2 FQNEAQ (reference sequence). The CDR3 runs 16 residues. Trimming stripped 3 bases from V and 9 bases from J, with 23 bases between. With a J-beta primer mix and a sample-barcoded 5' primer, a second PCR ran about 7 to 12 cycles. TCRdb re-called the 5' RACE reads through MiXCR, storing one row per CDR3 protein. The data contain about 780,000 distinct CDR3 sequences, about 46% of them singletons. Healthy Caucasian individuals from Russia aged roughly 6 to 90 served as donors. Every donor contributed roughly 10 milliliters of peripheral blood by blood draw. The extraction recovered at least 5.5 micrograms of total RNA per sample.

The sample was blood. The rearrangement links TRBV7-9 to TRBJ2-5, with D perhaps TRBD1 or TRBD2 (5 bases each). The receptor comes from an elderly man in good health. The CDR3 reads CASSFVSLGTPGAQYF. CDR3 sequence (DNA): TGTGCCAGCAGCTTCGTCTCCCTAGGGACGCCCGGGGCCCAGTACTTC.